There are a few counts of the clone carrying this T cell receptor beta chain. Its antigen remains unknown. Other DNA sequences in this specimen translate into the identical CDR3. CDR1 and CDR2 (germline): SGHDT, YYEEEE. The CDR3 has 16 amino acids. The trim removed 0 bases at V and 1 base at J, leaving 0 bases unmatched. 60 Vbeta and 13 Jbeta primers were used in PCR. TCRdb keeps only in-frame clones here, not all; method: immunoSEQ multiplex PCR. The sample has about 180,000 clones; 84% are singletons. The entry originates in a study of cytomegalovirus exposure and HLA in healthy donors. General observations from the study: In a later analysis, DRB1 alleles had the most associated TCRs; HLA-C alleles the fewest.

These donors counted as nominally healthy when sampled, but unrecorded immune exposures were likely. The TCR comes from a young man in good health and CMV-seronegative. This chain joins TRBV5-6 and TRBJ2-2, with TRBD2 identical over 10 bases. The sequencing input was PBMCs. CDR3 in DNA: TGTGCCAGCAGCTTGGGACTAGCGGGGAACACCGGGGAGCTGTTTTTT. It translates to CASSLGLAGNTGELFF.